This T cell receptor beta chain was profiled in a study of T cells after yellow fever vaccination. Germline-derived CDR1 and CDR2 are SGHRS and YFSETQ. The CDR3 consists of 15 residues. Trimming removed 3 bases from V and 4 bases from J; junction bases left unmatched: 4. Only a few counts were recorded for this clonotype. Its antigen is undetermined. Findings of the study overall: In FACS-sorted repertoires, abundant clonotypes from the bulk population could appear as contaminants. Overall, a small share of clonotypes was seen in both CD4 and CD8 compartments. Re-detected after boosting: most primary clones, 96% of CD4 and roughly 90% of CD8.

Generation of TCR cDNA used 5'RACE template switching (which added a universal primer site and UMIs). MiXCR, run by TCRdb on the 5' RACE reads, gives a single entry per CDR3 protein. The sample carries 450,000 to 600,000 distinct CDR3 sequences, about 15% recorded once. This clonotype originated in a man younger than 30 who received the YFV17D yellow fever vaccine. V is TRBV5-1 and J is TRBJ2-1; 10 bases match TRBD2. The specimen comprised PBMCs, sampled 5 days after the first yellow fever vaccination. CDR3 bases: TGCGCCAGCAGCTATGGACTAGCGGCATACAATGAGCAGTTCTTC. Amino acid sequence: CASSYGLAAYNEQFF.